This T cell receptor beta chain is from a study of blood T cell repertoires in COVID-19. Looking at the study overall: Whether acute or convalescent, the COVID-19 samples came from the United States, Italy and Spain. From T cells, B-cell-depleted T cells, or PBMCs came the material, which was cDNA or gDNA.

Trimming at V came to 5 bases and at J to 2 bases, leaving 3 bases not matched to a gene. Germline lookup yields CDR1 SGHVS and CDR2 FQNEAQ. This CDR3 region has 14 residues. Study processing details: Quantification of nucleated cells was approximated via reference gene primer amplification. Method: immunoSEQ multiplex PCR; TCRdb's copy keeps in-frame clones and lacks some. V and J calls and clone size are as listed in that table; D and trimming were resolved from the DNA. The sample contains some 380,000 clones, around 87% of which appear only once. The V gene is TRBV7-8, the J gene TRBJ2-1, with 7 bases matching TRBD1. Specimen: peripheral blood. The clonotype comes from a man between 18 and 35 years old with active or convalescent COVID-19. CDR3 residues: CASSEDRPYNEQFF. CDR3 nucleotide sequence: TGTGCCAGCAGCGAGGACAGGCCCTACAATGAGCAGTTCTTC.